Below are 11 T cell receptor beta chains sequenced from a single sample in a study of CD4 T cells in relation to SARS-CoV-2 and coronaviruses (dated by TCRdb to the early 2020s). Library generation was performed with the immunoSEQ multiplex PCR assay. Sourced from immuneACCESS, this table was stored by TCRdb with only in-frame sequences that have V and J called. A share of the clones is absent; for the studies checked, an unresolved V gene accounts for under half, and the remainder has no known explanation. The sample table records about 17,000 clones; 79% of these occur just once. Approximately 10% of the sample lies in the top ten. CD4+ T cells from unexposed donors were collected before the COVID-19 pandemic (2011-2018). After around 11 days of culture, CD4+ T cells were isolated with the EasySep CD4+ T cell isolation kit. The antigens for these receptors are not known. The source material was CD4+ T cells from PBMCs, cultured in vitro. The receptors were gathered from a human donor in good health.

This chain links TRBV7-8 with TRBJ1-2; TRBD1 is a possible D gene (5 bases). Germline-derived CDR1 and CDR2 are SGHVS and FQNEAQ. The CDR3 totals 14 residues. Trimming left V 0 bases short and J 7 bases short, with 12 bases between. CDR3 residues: CASSLAGGWSGYTF. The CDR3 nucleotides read TGTGCCAGCAGCTTAGCGGGGGGGTGGAGTGGCTACACCTTC.

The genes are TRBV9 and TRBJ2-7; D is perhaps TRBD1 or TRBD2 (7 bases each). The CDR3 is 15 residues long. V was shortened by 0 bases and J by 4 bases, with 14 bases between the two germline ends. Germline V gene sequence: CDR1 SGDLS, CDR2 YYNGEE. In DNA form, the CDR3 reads TGTGCCAGCAGCGTAGGGGGAGGGGGCGCATACGAGCAGTACTTC. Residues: CASSVGGGGAYEQYF.

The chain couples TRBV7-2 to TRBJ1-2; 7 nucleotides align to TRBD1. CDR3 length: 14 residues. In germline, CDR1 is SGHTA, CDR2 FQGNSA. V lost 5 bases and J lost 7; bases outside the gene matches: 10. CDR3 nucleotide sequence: TGTGCCAGCAGCCTCCCTGACAGGGCGGGTGGCTACACCTTC. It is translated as CASSLPDRAGGYTF.

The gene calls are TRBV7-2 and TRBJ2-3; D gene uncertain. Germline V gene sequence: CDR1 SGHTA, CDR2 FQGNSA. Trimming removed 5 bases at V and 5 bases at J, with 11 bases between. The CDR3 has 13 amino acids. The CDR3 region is CASSPFVRDTQYF. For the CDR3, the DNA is TGTGCCAGCAGCCCGTTTGTGAGAGATACGCAGTATTTT.

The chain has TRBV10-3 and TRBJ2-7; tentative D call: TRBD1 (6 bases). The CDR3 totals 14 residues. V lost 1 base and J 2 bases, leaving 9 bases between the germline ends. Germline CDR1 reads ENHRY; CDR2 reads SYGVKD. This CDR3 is CAISELGATYEQYF. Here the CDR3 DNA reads TGTGCCATCAGTGAGTTGGGGGCGACCTACGAGCAGTACTTC.

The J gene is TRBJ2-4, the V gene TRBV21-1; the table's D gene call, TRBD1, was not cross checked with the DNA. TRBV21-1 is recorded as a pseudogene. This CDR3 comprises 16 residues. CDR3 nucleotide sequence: TGTGCCAGCAGCACCCGACAGATCCTAGCCAAAAACATTCAGTACTTC. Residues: CASSTRQILAKNIQYF.

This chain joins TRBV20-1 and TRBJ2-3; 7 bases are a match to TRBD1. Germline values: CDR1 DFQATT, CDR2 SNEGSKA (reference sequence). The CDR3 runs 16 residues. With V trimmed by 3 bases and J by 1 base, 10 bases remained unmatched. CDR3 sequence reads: CSASTPLDRGTDTQYF. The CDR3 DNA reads TGCAGTGCTAGTACGCCCCTAGACAGGGGCACAGATACGCAGTATTTT.

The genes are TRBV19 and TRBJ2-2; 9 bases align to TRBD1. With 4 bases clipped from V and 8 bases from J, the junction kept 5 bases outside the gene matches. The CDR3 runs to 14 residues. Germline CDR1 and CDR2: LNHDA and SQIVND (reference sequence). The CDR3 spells CASSKQGAAGELFF. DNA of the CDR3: TGTGCCAGTAGTAAACAGGGGGCGGCTGGGGAGCTGTTTTTT.

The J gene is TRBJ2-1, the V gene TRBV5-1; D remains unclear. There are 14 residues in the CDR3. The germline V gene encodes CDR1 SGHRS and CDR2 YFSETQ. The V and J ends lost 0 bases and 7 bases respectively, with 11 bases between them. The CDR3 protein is CASSLGQIENEQFF. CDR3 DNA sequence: TGCGCCAGCAGCTTGGGGCAGATTGAGAATGAGCAGTTCTTC.

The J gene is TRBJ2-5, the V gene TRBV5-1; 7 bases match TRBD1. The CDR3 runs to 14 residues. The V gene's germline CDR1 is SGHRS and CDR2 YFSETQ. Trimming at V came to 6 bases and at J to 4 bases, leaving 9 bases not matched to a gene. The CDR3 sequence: CASTPRTGVETQYF. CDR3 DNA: TGCGCCAGCACTCCGAGGACAGGCGTAGAGACCCAGTACTTC. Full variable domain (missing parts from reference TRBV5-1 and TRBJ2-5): KAGVTQTPRYLIKTRGQQVTLSCSPISGHRSVSWYQQTPGQGLQFLFEYFSETQRNKGNFPGRFSGRQFSNSRSEMNVSTLELGDSALYLCASTPRTGVETQYFGPGTRLLVL.

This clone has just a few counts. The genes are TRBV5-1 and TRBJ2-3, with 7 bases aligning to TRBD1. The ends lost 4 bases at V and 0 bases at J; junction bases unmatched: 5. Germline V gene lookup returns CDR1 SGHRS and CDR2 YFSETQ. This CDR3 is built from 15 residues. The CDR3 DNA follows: TGCGCCAGCAGCGGGACAGTCCCTAGCACAGATACGCAGTATTTT. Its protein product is CASSGTVPSTDTQYF.